This TCR beta chain was sequenced for a study of blood T cell repertoires in COVID-19 (dated by TCRdb to 2019 to 2021). Concerning the study at large: The collaborator samples originated in the United States, Italy and Spain and spanned the acute and convalescent phases of COVID-19. Nearly every sample came with metadata listing a de-identified subject ID, COVID-19 status, age in years and sex. Samples were obtained from the ongoing ImmuneRACE study (first 160 participants) and from about 1,300 subjects provided by 6 global collaborators. The material from the prospective study consisted of cDNA or gDNA derived from T cells, B-cell-depleted T cells, or PBMCs. Where available, HLA class I and class II types were obtained from metadata supplied by the sample provider rather than from assay-based typing. The repertoires were released in a freely available public database intended as a resource for research on the immune response to SARS-CoV-2. Deeply sampled blood TCRbeta repertoires from subjects exposed to, actively infected with, or recovered from COVID-19 were included in the dataset.

What the research found in general, with its limitations: The amount of clinical and demographic metadata varied by source and participant and was provided uncurated.

Each collaborating institution followed its own protocols to collect whole blood in K2EDTA tubes. For TCRbeta analysis, collaborators shipped samples as frozen whole blood, isolated PBMCs, or DNA extracted from either of those sample types. The CDR3 goes from the cysteine to the phenylalanine over 17 residues. CDR3 DNA only is kept here, 51 bases in frame from base 1. V lost 0 bases and J lost 3 bases; the stretch between them is 15 bases long. CDR1 SQVTM and CDR2 ANQGSEA are derived from the germline V gene. Comments on this clone: Its antigen has not been determined. Per-base quality was not reported, and no clone a single base away is much larger than it.

TCRbeta CDR3 regions were amplified from genomic DNA by means of the immunoSEQ Assay, a bias-controlled multiplex PCR. As for the original processing: The number of nucleated cells in each sample was estimated from the amplification of reference gene primers within the assay. To quantify the absolute abundance of each unique TCRbeta CDR3 rearrangement, sequence reads were collapsed and filtered. For each sample, productive Simpson clonality was calculated as the square root of Simpson's diversity index across productive rearrangements. The immuneACCESS repertoire file appears here via TCRdb, limited to in-frame rearrangements. These files lack a portion of the clones; in checked studies, under half of the deficit traces to unresolved V genes, and the cause of the others is not known. The D gene and trimming were derived from the DNA, and the V and J assignments and clone size from that table. In this sample the table shows 71,000 or so clones, approximately 80% of which occur a single time. Together, the top ten hold 11% of the sample.

In this chain, TRBV29-1 is recombined with TRBJ2-6; TRBD1 might be the D gene, on 5 matching bases. The clonotype was recovered from a man between 50 and 59 years old with acute or convalescent COVID-19. The material sequenced was peripheral blood. The CDR3 reads as follows: CSVEDPEGAIGANVLTF. The nucleotides are TGCAGCGTTGAAGATCCCGAAGGGGCGATTGGGGCCAACGTCCTGACTTTC.